The 18 T cell receptor beta chains given below trace back to one sample, sequenced in a study of T cells in Graves' hyperthyroidism and ophthalmopathy. There were TCR beta CDR3 regions amplified from RNA transcripts. The study used the HTBI primer set for a first-round RT-PCR of the TCR CDR3. From the multiplex PCR reads, TCRdb called clonotypes with MiXCR, one entry per CDR3 protein. The sample has about 300,000 distinct CDR3 sequences; 16% are singletons. Sample: blood. These receptors were collected from a man aged 30 to 39 with Graves' hyperthyroidism.

The chain is built from TRBV5-8 and TRBJ2-1, with D perhaps TRBD1 or TRBD2 (5 bases each). CDR3 length: 15 residues. Trimming took off 3 bases at V and 7 bases at J, with 17 bases between the two ends. Germline V gives CDR1 SGHTS, CDR2 YDEGEE. The CDR3 loop is CASSWDERPKNEQFF. CDR3 sequence (DNA): TGTGCCAGCAGCTGGGACGAAAGGCCTAAGAATGAGCAGTTCTTC.

This clonotype was observed a few times. This sequence joins TRBV4-2 and TRBJ2-7; possible D gene TRBD2, 5 bases. V lost 4 bases and J lost 3, with 10 bases in between. The CDR3 runs 13 residues. From germline, CDR1 is LGHNA and CDR2 YNFKEQ. The CDR3 DNA sequence: TGTGCCAGCAGCCGCGAACTAGTCTACGAGCAGTACTTC. Amino acid sequence: CASSRELVYEQYF.

The chain recombines TRBV12-3 or TRBV12-4 with TRBJ1-5; D is unresolved. Trimming cost V 3 bases and J 6 bases, with 9 bases left between them. The CDR3 has 13 amino acids. The CDR3, as DNA: TGTGCCAGCAGTTTTAGTGACCCTCAGCCCCAGCATTTT. This sequence encodes CASSFSDPQPQHF.

This clonotype was picked up many times. The chain joins TRBV3-1 to TRBJ1-5; D gene ambiguous. V dropped 3 bases and J dropped 4 bases, with 10 bases sitting between them. The CDR3 is 14 residues long. CDR1 and CDR2 (germline): LGHDT, YNNKEL (reference sequence). The CDR3 is CASSQFAGNQPQHF. The CDR3 DNA follows: TGTGCCAGCAGCCAGTTTGCAGGAAATCAGCCCCAGCATTTT.

This clonotype was detected only a few times. This chain connects TRBV24-1 to TRBJ1-5; D remains unclear. Trimming shortened V by 3 bases and J by 7 bases, and 12 bases separated the two germline ends. This CDR3 is built from 14 residues. Germline V gene lookup returns CDR1 KGHDR and CDR2 SFDVKD. Here the CDR3 reads CATSDVDEEQPQHF. The DNA of the CDR3 is TGTGCCACCAGTGATGTGGACGAAGAACAGCCCCAGCATTTT.

This clonotype appeared many times. The CDR3 DNA is TGTGCCAGCAGTTCCCGACAGGGGGATGGGACGCAGTATTTT. This gives the protein CASSSRQGDGTQYF. The rearrangement joins TRBV27 to TRBJ2-3; 9 positions agree with TRBD1. V gave up 4 bases and J gave up 9 bases; unmatched junction bases: 8. This CDR3 contains 14 residues. Germline CDR1 MNHEY, CDR2 SMNVEV (reference sequence).

This clonotype appeared a few times. The chain joins TRBV30 to TRBJ1-4, with a tentative D call TRBD1 (5 bases). The length of the CDR3 is 16 residues. Germline V gene lookup returns CDR1 GTSNPN and CDR2 SVGIG (reference sequence). Between the trimmed V and J ends, which lost 3 bases and 7 bases, there was a span of 21 bases. This CDR3 reads CAWRDLTGTIGEKLFF. The CDR3 coding sequence is TGTGCCTGGAGAGACCTGACCGGGACGATTGGTGAAAAACTGTTTTTT.

The chain joins TRBV5-1 to TRBJ2-1, with 15 bases fitting TRBD2. This CDR3 is 16 amino acids long. The V and J ends lost 4 bases and 12 bases, in that order; junction bases with no gene match: 11. Per germline, CDR1 SGHRS and CDR2 YFSETQ. CDR3 sequence: CASSDGLAGGPSGQFF. As DNA, the CDR3 is TGCGCCAGCAGCGATGGACTAGCGGGAGGGCCCTCTGGGCAGTTCTTC. The whole variable domain, filled in from reference TRBV5-1 and TRBJ2-1, reads KAGVTQTPRYLIKTRGQQVTLSCSPISGHRSVSWYQQTPGQGLQFLFEYFSETQRNKGNFPGRFSGRQFSNSRSEMNVSTLELGDSALYLCASSDGLAGGPSGQFFGPGTRLTVL.

V usage is TRBV10-3 and J usage is TRBJ2-3; no reliable D call. The CDR3 sequence is 14 residues long. V was clipped by 3 bases and J by 4 bases, with 11 bases between them. CDR1 ENHRY and CDR2 SYGVKD come from the germline V gene. CDR3 protein: CAISELKSPDTQYF. The DNA of the CDR3 is TGTGCCATCAGTGAACTCAAGTCCCCAGATACGCAGTATTTT.

This clonotype occurred many times. This chain links TRBV30 with TRBJ2-7; TRBD2 matches 10 bases. This CDR3 is built from 14 residues. V lost 3 bases and J lost 4; bases outside the gene matches: 6. Germline CDR1 and CDR2: GTSNPN and SVGIG (reference sequence). The CDR3 loop is CAWSRASGSYEQYF. As DNA, the CDR3 is TGTGCCTGGAGCAGGGCTAGCGGGAGTTACGAGCAGTACTTC. Looking up the rest from reference TRBV30 and TRBJ2-7 gives the full variable domain: SQTIHQWPATLVQPVGSPLSLECTVEGTSNPNLYWYRQAAGRGLQLLFYSVGIGQISSEVPQNLSASRPQDRQFILSSKKLLLSDSGFYLCAWSRASGSYEQYFGPGTRLTVT.

This clonotype was picked up many times. The chain uses TRBV10-3 and TRBJ1-2, with D possibly being TRBD1 (5 bases). Germline CDR1 and CDR2: ENHRY and SYGVKD. V lost 5 bases to trimming and J lost 2 bases, with 9 bases between them. CDR3 length: 13 residues. CDR3 loop: CAISQGDNYGYTF. The CDR3 bases are TGTGCCATCAGTCAGGGAGACAACTATGGCTACACCTTC.

The chain employs TRBV12-3 or TRBV12-4 and TRBJ2-7; 11 nucleotides align to TRBD2. The CDR3 length is 21 residues. V trimming: 5 bases; J trimming: 0 bases; junction bases outside the gene matches: 21. The CDR3, as DNA: TGTGCCAGCAGTCTATATATAGGTCCTAGCGGGAGGAAAACTCCCTCCTACGAGCAGTACTTC. Amino acid sequence: CASSLYIGPSGRKTPSYEQYF.

The J gene is TRBJ2-5, the V gene TRBV19; D not resolved. V dropped 3 bases and J dropped 7 bases, with 12 bases sitting between them. This CDR3 comprises 13 residues. CDR1 is LNHDA, CDR2 SQIVND, per germline (reference sequence). This chain's CDR3 is CASSIALMGTQYF. CDR3 sequence (DNA): TGTGCCAGTAGTATCGCCCTCATGGGGACCCAGTACTTC.

On this clonotype itself: A much larger clone sits a single nucleotide away, making a read error possible. CDR3 loop: CAGLLLDRGGQPQHF. CDR3 DNA: TGTGCCGGTCTACTATTGGACAGGGGCGGTCAGCCCCAGCATTTT. This chain links TRBV6-2 or TRBV6-3 with TRBJ1-5; 9 bases agree with TRBD1. The CDR3 sequence is 15 residues long. V gave up 11 bases and J gave up 6 bases; unmatched junction bases: 14. From germline, CDR1 is MNHEY and CDR2 SVGEGT.

In this sample, this clonotype turned up a few times. The gene calls are TRBV19 and TRBJ1-2; TRBD1 might be the D (5 bases). CDR1 is LNHDA, CDR2 SQIVND, per germline (reference sequence). CDR3 length: 13 residues. V lost 10 bases and J 0 bases, leaving 12 bases between the germline ends. CDR3 loop: CATQWGANYGYTF. For the CDR3, the DNA is TGTGCCACCCAGTGGGGGGCTAACTATGGCTACACCTTC. The entire variable domain, with the rest obtained from reference TRBV19 and TRBJ1-2, is as follows: DGGITQSPKYLFRKEGQNVTLSCEQNLNHDAMYWYRQDPGQGLRLIYYSQIVNDFQKGDIAEGYSVSREKKESFPLTVTSAQKNPTAFYLCATQWGANYGYTFGSGTRLTVV.

This clonotype was found many times. J is TRBJ2-7 and V is TRBV27; 7 bases match TRBD2. The CDR3 extends over 16 amino acids. Looked up from germline, CDR1 is MNHEY and CDR2 is SMNVEV (reference sequence). Trimming at V came to 6 bases and at J to 6 bases, leaving 17 bases not matched to a gene. CDR3 DNA sequence: TGTGCCAGCAGACGTACGGGGGGACGGGGGTCTTTCGAGCAGTACTTC. Translating it yields CASRRTGGRGSFEQYF.

The chain has TRBV24-1 and TRBJ1-1; 8 positions match TRBD1. The length of the CDR3 is 14 residues. Germline loops: CDR1 KGHDR, CDR2 SFDVKD. V shed 4 bases and J 8 bases; nucleotides not matched to a gene: 8. CDR3 sequence: CATSDGVTGAEAFF. CDR3 coding DNA: TGTGCCACCAGTGACGGTGTGACAGGGGCGGAAGCTTTCTTT.

This clonotype was seen many times. The chain links TRBV4-1 to TRBJ2-7, with a tentative D call TRBD2 (6 bases). Germline CDR1 reads MGHRA; CDR2 reads YSYEKL. The CDR3 sequence is 15 residues long. Deletions cut 4 bases from V and 2 bases from J, with 15 bases between. Written as DNA, the CDR3 is TGCGCCAGCAGCCCTCACCGGGGGTCTCCCTACGAGCAGTACTTC. It specifies CASSPHRGSPYEQYF.